A selection of T cell receptor beta chains follows, all from one sample in a study of T cell responses to AZD1222 COVID-19 vaccine. Assay used: immunoSEQ multiplex PCR; TCRdb lists only in-frame clones, some missing. The sample comprises some 96,000 clones, about nine tenths of which are singletons, and approximately 15% rests with the top ten. The sequencing used peripheral blood, collected 28 days after the second AZD1222 dose. These receptors all stem from an adult who received the AZD1222 COVID-19 vaccine. Each CDR3 is given with its conserved first and last residue. The order of the fields is CDR3 protein, J gene, V gene, clone size. Size is omitted from some rows. Given values are once, few, many or a class for expanded clones.

CDR3aa: CASSLRGRTYEQYF; j_gene: TRBJ2-7; v_gene: TRBV5-1; abundance: -
CDR3aa: CASMGGSGVYEQYF; j_gene: TRBJ2-7; v_gene: TRBV25-1; abundance: -
CDR3aa: CASSQDTLAGDTQYF; j_gene: TRBJ2-3; v_gene: TRBV3-1/TRBV3-2; abundance: -
CDR3aa: CASSPSGDQPQHF; j_gene: TRBJ1-5; v_gene: TRBV6-5; abundance: -
CDR3aa: CASSYSRTGGHYGYTF; j_gene: TRBJ1-2; v_gene: TRBV6-5; abundance: -
CDR3aa: CASSSNLRETQYF; j_gene: TRBJ2-5; v_gene: TRBV7-3; abundance: -
CDR3aa: CASGFPTGVLAGNTIYF; j_gene: TRBJ1-3; v_gene: TRBV12-5; abundance: -
CDR3aa: CASSQNPQGKTQYF; j_gene: TRBJ2-5; v_gene: TRBV11-2; abundance: -
CDR3aa: CASSSRTGSNEKLFF; j_gene: TRBJ1-4; v_gene: TRBV5-1; abundance: -
CDR3aa: CASSERLAGVRVNEQFF; j_gene: TRBJ2-1; v_gene: TRBV2; abundance: -
CDR3aa: CASSQDAGQVYEQYF; j_gene: TRBJ2-7; v_gene: TRBV4-1; abundance: -
CDR3aa: CSGIFWGSYNEQFF; j_gene: TRBJ2-1; v_gene: TRBV29-1; abundance: -
CDR3aa: CASSSNARNEQFF; j_gene: TRBJ2-1; v_gene: TRBV19; abundance: -
CDR3aa: CASSRSSYEQYF; j_gene: TRBJ2-7; v_gene: TRBV3-1/TRBV3-2; abundance: -
CDR3aa: CASSSFRQVVSYNEQFF; j_gene: TRBJ2-1; v_gene: TRBV27; abundance: -
CDR3aa: CASSLLGWETQYF; j_gene: TRBJ2-5; v_gene: TRBV7-9; abundance: -
CDR3aa: CASSLEGVPPNTEAFF; j_gene: TRBJ1-1; v_gene: TRBV5-1; abundance: -
CDR3aa: CASSLSPFSGAREGAPLHF; j_gene: TRBJ1-6; v_gene: TRBV4-2; abundance: -
CDR3aa: CASSGTGSSYNSPLHF; j_gene: TRBJ1-6; v_gene: TRBV10-2; abundance: -
CDR3aa: CASSSSFSSSYNEQFF; j_gene: TRBJ2-1; v_gene: TRBV11-2; abundance: -
CDR3aa: CASSFGGYTDTQYF; j_gene: TRBJ2-3; v_gene: TRBV7-6; abundance: -
CDR3aa: CASSPSRGHTEAFF; j_gene: TRBJ1-1; v_gene: TRBV18; abundance: -
CDR3aa: CASYWQDYGYTF; j_gene: TRBJ1-2; v_gene: TRBV28; abundance: once
CDR3aa: CASSPLLNTEAFF; j_gene: TRBJ1-1; v_gene: TRBV9; abundance: -
CDR3aa: CASSLSATLGEKLFF; j_gene: TRBJ1-4; v_gene: TRBV5-1; abundance: -
CDR3aa: CASKRGYTNEKLFF; j_gene: TRBJ1-4; v_gene: TRBV6-5; abundance: -
CDR3aa: CAWSEGLADTQYF; j_gene: TRBJ2-3; v_gene: TRBV30; abundance: -
CDR3aa: CASRPTGGEQYF; j_gene: TRBJ2-7; v_gene: TRBV6-6; abundance: -